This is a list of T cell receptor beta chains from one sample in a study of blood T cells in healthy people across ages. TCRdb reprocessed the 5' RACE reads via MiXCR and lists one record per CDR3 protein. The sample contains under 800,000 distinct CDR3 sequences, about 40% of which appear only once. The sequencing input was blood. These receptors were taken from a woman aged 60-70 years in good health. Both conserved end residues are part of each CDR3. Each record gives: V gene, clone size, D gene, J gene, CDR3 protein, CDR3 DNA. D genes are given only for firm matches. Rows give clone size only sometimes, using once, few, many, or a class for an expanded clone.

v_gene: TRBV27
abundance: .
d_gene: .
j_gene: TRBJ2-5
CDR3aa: CASSSPPKETQYF
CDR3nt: TGTGCCAGCAGTTCCCCGCCAAAAGAGACCCAGTACTTC

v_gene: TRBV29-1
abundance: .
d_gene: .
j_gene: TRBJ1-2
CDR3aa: CSVEDGGGYTF
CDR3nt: TGCAGCGTTGAAGATGGGGGTGGCTACACCTTC

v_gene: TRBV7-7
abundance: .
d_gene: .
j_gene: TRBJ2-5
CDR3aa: CTSSLDGSEWETQYF
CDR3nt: TGTACCAGCAGCTTGGACGGGTCAGAGTGGGAGACCCAGTACTTC

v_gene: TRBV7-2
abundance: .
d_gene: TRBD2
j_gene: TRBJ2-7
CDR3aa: CASSLAGGSSGGYEQYF
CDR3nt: TGTGCCAGCAGCTTAGCAGGGGGGAGTAGCGGGGGGTACGAGCAGTACTTC

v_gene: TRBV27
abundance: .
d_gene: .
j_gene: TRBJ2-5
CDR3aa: CASSVPGLGQYF
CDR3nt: TGTGCCAGCAGTGTTCCAGGTCTAGGGCAGTACTTC

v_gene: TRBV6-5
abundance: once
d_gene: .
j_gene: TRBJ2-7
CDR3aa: CATRDGDCEQYF
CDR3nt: TGTGCCACCCGGGACGGAGACTGCGAGCAGTACTTC

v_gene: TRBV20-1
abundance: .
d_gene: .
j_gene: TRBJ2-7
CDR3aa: CSAFRPEYEQYF
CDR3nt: TGCAGTGCTTTTCGACCCGAATACGAGCAGTACTTC

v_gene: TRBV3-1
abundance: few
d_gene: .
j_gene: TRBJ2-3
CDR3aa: CASSQPGTHTQYF
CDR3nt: TGTGCCAGCAGCCAACCGGGGACACATACGCAGTATTTT

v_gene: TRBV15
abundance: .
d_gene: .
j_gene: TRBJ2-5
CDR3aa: CATSRAWGGGPETQYF
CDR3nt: TGTGCCACCAGCAGAGCCTGGGGGGGGGGCCCAGAGACCCAGTACTTC

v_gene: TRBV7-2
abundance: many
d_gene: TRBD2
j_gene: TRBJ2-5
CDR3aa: CASQRVPGGTYF
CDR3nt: TGTGCCAGCCAAAGGGTACCCGGGGGGACGTACTTC

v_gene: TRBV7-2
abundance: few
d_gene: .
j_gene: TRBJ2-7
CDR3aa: CASSPRRTSYEQYF
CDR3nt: TGTGCCAGCAGCCCGAGACGGACCTCCTACGAGCAGTACTTC

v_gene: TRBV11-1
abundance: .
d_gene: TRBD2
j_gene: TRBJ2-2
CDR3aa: CASNLGLAGAANTGELFF
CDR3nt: TGTGCCAGCAACCTGGGACTAGCGGGAGCCGCGAACACCGGGGAGCTGTTTTTT

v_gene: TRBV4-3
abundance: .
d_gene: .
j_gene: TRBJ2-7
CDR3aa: CASSQDRQGGYEQYF
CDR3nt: TGCGCCAGCAGCCAAGATAGGCAGGGGGGGTACGAGCAGTACTTC

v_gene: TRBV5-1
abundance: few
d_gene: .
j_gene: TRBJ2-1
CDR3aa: CASSPTGTLYEQFF
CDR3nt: TGCGCCAGCAGCCCGACCGGGACACTCTATGAGCAGTTCTTC

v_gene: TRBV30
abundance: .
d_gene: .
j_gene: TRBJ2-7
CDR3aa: CAWSVPPLYF
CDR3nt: TGTGCCTGGAGTGTCCCCCCGCTGTACTTC

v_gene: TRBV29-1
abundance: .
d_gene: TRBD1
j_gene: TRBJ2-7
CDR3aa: CSVEGTGAYEQYF
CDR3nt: TGCAGCGTTGAAGGGACAGGGGCCTACGAGCAGTACTTC

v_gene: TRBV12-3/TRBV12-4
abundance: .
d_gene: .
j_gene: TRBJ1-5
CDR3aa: CASSLTDSNQPQHF
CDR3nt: TGTGCCAGCAGTTTAACTGATAGCAATCAGCCCCAGCATTTT

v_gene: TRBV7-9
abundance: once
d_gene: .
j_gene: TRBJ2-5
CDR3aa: CASGPPGTKETQYF
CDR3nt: TGTGCCAGCGGCCCACCAGGGACGAAAGAGACCCAGTACTTC

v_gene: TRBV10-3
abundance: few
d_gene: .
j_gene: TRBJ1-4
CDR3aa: CAISESRGNEKLFF
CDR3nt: TGTGCCATCAGTGAGTCGAGGGGGAATGAAAAACTGTTTTTT

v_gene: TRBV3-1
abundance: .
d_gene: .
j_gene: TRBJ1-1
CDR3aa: CASSQDLVREAFF
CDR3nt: TGTGCCAGCAGCCAAGACCTGGTCCGTGAAGCTTTCTTT

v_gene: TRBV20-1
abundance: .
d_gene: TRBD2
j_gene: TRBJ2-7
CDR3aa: CSAPTSGTYEQYF
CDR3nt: TGCAGTGCTCCGACTAGCGGGACCTACGAGCAGTACTTC

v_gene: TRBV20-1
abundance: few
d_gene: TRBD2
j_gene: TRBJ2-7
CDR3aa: CSANTWGPSGSSYEQYF
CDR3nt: TGCAGTGCCAACACCTGGGGACCTAGCGGGAGCTCCTACGAGCAGTACTTC

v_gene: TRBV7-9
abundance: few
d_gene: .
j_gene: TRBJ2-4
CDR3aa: CASSLGTGNIQYF
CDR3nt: TGTGCCAGCAGCTTAGGGACGGGGAACATTCAGTACTTC

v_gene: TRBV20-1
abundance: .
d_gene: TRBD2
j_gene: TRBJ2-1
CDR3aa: CSATGLAGNNGQFF
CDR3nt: TGCAGTGCTACTGGACTAGCGGGGAACAATGGGCAGTTCTTC

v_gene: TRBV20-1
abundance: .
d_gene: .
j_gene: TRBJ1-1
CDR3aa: CSAREGITEAFF
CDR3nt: TGCAGTGCTAGAGAGGGAATCACTGAAGCTTTCTTT

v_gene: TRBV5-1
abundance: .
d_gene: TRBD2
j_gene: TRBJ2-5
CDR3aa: CASSFKRGEYQETQYF
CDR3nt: TGCGCCAGCAGCTTTAAGCGGGGGGAGTACCAAGAGACCCAGTACTTC

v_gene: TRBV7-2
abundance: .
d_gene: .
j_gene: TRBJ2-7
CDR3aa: CASSLIRSTYEQYF
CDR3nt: TGTGCCAGCAGCTTAATCCGGTCTACCTACGAGCAGTACTTC

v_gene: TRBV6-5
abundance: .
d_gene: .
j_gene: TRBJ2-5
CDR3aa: CASSRVAIQETQYF
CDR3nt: TGTGCCAGCAGTCGAGTAGCGATCCAAGAGACCCAGTACTTC

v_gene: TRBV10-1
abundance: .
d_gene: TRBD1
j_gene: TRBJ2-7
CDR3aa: CAPLRQGQSYEQYF
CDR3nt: TGCGCCCCTCTAAGACAGGGGCAGTCCTACGAGCAGTACTTC

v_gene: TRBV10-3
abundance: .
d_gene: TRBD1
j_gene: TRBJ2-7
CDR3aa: CAISEGQGVQKQYF
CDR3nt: TGTGCCATCAGTGAGGGACAGGGGGTCCAGAAGCAGTACTTC

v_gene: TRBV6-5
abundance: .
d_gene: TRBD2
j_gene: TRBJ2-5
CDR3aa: CASSYRLAGEETQYF
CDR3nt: TGTGCCAGCAGTTACAGGCTAGCGGGAGAAGAGACCCAGTACTTC

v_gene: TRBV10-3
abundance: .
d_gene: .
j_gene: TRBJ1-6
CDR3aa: CAIRVDPRNHLHF
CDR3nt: TGTGCCATCAGAGTAGACCCGAGAAACCACCTCCACTTT

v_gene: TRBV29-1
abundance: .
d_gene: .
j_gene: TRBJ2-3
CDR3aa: CSVRGTDTQYF
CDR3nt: TGCAGCGTTAGGGGTACAGATACGCAGTATTTT

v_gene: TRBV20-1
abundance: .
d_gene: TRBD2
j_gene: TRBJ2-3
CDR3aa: CSARDPGLAGTDTQYF
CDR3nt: TGCAGTGCTAGGGATCCAGGGCTAGCGGGTACAGATACGCAGTATTTT

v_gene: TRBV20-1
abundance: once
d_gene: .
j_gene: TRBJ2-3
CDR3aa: CSAREIGGPTDTQYF
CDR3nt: TGCAGTGCTAGAGAAATCGGGGGCCCCACAGATACGCAGTATTTT

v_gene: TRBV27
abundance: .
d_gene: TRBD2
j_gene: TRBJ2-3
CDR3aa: CASSLYGLAVDTQYF
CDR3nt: TGTGCCAGCAGTCTTTACGGACTAGCAGTAGATACGCAGTATTTT

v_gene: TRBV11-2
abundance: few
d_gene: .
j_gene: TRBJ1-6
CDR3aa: CASSLGTRTSLHF
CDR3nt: TGCGCCAGCAGCTTAGGTACAAGGACGTCCCTCCACTTT

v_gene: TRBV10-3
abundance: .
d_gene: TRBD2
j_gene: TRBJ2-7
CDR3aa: CAISGRLANYEQYF
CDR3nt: TGTGCCATCTCCGGTCGACTAGCGAACTACGAGCAGTACTTC

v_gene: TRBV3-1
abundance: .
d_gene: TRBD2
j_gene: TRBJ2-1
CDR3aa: CASSHSGGANNEQFF
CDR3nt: TGTGCCAGCAGCCACAGCGGGGGGGCGAACAATGAGCAGTTCTTC

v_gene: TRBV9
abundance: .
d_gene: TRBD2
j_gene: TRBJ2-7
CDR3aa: CASSASGGHSYEQYF
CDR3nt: TGTGCCAGCAGCGCTAGCGGGGGACATTCCTACGAGCAGTACTTC

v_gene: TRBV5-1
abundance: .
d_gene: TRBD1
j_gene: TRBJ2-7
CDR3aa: CASSFGTEGTEQYF
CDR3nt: TGCGCCAGCAGCTTTGGGACAGAGGGGACCGAGCAGTACTTC